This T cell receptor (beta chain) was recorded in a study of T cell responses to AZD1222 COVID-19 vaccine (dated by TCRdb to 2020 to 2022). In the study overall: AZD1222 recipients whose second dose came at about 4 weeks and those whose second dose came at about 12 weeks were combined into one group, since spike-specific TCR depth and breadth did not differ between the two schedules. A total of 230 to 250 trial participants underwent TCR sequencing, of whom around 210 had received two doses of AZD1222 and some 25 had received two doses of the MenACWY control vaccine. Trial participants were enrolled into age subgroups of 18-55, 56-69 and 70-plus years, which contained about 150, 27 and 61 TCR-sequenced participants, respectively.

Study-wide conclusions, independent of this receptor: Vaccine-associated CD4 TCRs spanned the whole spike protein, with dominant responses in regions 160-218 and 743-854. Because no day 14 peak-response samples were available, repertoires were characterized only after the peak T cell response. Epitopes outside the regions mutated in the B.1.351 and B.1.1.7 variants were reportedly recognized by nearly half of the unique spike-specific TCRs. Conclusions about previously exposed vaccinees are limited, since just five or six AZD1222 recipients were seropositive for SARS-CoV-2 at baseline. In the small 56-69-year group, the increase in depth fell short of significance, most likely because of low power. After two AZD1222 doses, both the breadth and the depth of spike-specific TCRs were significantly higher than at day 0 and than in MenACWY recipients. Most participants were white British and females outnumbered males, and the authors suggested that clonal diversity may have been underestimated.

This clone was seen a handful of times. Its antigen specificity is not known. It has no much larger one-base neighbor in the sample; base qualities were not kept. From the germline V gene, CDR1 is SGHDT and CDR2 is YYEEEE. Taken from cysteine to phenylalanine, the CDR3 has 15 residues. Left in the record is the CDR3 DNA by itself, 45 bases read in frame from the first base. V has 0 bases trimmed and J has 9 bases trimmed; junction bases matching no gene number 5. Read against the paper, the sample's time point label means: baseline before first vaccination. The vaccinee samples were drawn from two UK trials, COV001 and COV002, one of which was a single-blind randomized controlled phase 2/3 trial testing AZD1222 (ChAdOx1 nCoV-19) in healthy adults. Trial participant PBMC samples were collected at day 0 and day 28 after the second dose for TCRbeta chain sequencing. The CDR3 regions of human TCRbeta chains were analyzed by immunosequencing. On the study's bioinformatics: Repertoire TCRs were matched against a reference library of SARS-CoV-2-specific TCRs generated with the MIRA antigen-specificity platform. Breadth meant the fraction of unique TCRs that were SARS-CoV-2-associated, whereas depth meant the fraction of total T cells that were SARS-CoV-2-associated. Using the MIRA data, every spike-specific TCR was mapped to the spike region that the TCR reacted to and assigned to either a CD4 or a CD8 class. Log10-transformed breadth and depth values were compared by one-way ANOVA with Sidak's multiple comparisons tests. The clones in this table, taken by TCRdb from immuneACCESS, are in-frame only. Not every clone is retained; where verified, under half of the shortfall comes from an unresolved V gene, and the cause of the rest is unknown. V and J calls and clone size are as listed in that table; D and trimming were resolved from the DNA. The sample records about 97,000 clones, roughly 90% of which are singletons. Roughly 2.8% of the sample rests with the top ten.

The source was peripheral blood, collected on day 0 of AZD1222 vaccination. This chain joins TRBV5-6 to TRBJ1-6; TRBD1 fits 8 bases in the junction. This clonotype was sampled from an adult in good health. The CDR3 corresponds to CASSLGGQGASPLHF. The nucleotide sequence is TGTGCCAGCAGCTTGGGAGGCCAGGGGGCTTCACCCCTCCACTTT.